The text below deals with one T cell receptor (beta chain). Its specificity is unknown. The data were taken from a study of cytomegalovirus exposure and HLA in healthy donors. General study results and limits: In a later analysis, most CMV-associated TCR beta chains appeared HLA-restricted. Researchers reported that a few CMV-associated chains were confirmed in vitro as CMV antigen-specific. It was 164 TCR beta chains that were listed as cytomegalovirus-associated. It emerged from a later analysis that several of the most significant clusters appeared to be linked to common viral pathogens.

With 2 bases removed from V and 0 bases from J, the gap between germline ends came to 18 bases. Germline assignment: CDR1 SGHRS and CDR2 YFSETQ. The CDR3 has 19 residues. Primers included in the PCR were 60 Vbeta and 13 Jbeta primers. The assay was immunoSEQ multiplex PCR, and TCRdb's table has in-frame clones only and misses some. Its table records about 200,000 clones. This receptor was identified in a woman in her 30s in good health and CMV-seropositive. V is TRBV5-1 and J is TRBJ2-6; possible D gene TRBD1, 5 bases. The sample consisted of PBMCs. Here the CDR3 DNA reads TGCGCCAGCAGCTTCGAGATGGACATTCCCCTCTCTGGGGCCAACGTCCTGACTTTC. This sequence encodes CASSFEMDIPLSGANVLTF. Looking up the rest from reference TRBV5-1 and TRBJ2-6 gives the full variable domain: KAGVTQTPRYLIKTRGQQVTLSCSPISGHRSVSWYQQTPGQGLQFLFEYFSETQRNKGNFPGRFSGRQFSNSRSEMNVSTLELGDSALYLCASSFEMDIPLSGANVLTFGAGSRLTVL.